Listed here is a single T cell receptor (beta chain). The target antigen is unknown. The data are from a study of T cells in narcolepsy. Study overall: Enrolled donors included narcolepsy type 1 or type 2 patients and healthy controls.

The study, taken as a whole, reports: Autoreactive clonotypes reportedly recurred in blood of same and different patients, not controls. No autoreactive T cell clone sequences appeared in some memory CD4+ repertoires.

Germline V gene lookup returns CDR1 SNHLY and CDR2 FYNNEI. The CDR3 runs to 15 residues. V was clipped by 6 bases and J by 4 bases; unmatched bases: 7. Measured with immunoSEQ multiplex PCR; TCRdb has only the in-frame clones, and not every one. The sample contains approximately 30,000 clones, around nine tenths of which appear only once. The sequencing sample was made of CD45RA- memory CD4+ T cells from PBMCs. This clonotype was obtained from a human donor with narcolepsy. This chain connects TRBV2 to TRBJ2-3, with 10 bases fitting TRBD2. The CDR3 nucleotides are TGTGCCAGCAGGCTCCTAGCGGGGGTGCCAGATACGCAGTATTTT. Translation gives CASRLLAGVPDTQYF.